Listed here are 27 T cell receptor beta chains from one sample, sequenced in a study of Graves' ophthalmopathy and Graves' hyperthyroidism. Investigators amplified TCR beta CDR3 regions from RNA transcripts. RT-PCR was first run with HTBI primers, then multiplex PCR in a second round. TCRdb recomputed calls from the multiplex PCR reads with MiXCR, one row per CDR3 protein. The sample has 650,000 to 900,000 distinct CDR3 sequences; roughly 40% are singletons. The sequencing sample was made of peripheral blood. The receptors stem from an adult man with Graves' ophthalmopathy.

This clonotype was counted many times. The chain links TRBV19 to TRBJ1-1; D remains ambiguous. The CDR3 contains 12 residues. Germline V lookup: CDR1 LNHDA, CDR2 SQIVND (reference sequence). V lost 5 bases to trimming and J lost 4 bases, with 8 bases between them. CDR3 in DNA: TGTGCCAGTAGTGAGCGGCCCACTGAAGCTTTCTTT. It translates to CASSERPTEAFF.

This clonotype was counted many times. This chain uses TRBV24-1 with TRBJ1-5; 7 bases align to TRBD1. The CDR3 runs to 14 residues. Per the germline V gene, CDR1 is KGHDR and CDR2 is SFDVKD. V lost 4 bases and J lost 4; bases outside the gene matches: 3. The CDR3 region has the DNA TGTGCCACCAGTGAAGGGGGCGCGAATCAGCCCCAGCATTTT. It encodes CATSEGGANQPQHF.

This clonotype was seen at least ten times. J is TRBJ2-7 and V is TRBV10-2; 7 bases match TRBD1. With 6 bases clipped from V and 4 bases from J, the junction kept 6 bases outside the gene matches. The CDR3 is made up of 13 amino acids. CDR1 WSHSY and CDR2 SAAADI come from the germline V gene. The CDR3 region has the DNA TGCGCCAGCAGGAAAAGGGGGCTGTACGAGCAGTACTTC. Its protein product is CASRKRGLYEQYF.

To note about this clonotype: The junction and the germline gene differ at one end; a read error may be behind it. The CDR3 region has the DNA TGTGTCACCAATACCCGACAGACGACCTACGAGCAGTACTTC. Its protein product is CVTNTRQTTYEQYF. The rearrangement uses TRBV15 and TRBJ2-7; possible D gene TRBD1, 5 bases. Germline assignment: CDR1 LNHNV and CDR2 YYDKDF (reference sequence). This CDR3 comprises 14 residues. Looking up the rest from reference TRBV15 and TRBJ2-7 gives the full variable domain: DAMVIQNPRYQVTQFGKPVTLSCSQTLNHNVMYWYQQKSSQAPKLLFHYYDKDFNNEADTPDNFQSRRPNTSFCFLDIRSPGLGDTAMYLCVTNTRQTTYEQYFGPGTRLTVT.

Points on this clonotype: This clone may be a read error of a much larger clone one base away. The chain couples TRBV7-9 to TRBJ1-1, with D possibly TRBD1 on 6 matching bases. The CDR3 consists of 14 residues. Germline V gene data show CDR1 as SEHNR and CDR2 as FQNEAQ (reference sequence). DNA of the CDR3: TGTGCCAGCAGAAAACAGGGAGGTGACACTGAAGCTTCCTTT. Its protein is CASRKQGGDTEASF.

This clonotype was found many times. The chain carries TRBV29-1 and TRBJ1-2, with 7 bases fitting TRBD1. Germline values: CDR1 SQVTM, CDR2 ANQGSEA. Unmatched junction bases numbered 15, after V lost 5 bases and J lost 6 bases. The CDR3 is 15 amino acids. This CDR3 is CSVLVAAGGYNGYTF. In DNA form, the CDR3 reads TGCAGCGTTTTGGTTGCGGCAGGGGGATATAATGGCTACACCTTC.

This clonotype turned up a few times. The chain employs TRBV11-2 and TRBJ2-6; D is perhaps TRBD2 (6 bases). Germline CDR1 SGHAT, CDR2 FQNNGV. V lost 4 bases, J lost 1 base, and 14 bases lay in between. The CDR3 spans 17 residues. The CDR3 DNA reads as TGTGCCAGCAGCTCACCGGGACTTCCTTCTGGGGCCAACGTCCTGACTTTC. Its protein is CASSSPGLPSGANVLTF.

CDR3 in DNA: TGTGCCATCAGTGGTGCACCACTAAACTCCGGAGCCGAGCAGTACTTC. Translating it yields CAISGAPLNSGAEQYF. The chain carries TRBV10-3 and TRBJ2-7; D unclear. Trimming stripped 4 bases from V and 6 bases from J, with 22 bases between. CDR1 is ENHRY, CDR2 SYGVKD, per germline. The CDR3 contains 16 residues.

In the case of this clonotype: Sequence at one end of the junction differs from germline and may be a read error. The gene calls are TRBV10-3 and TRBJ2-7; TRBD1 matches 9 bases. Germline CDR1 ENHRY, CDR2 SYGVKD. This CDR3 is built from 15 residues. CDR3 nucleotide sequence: TGTGCCAGCAGTTACGGAGGGACAGGGCTTTACGAGCAGTACTTC. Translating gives CASSYGGTGLYEQYF.

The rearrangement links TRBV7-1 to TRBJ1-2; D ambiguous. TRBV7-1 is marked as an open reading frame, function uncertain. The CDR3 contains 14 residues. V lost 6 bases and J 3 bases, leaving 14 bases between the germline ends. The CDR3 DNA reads TGTGCCAGCAGTTCCCCGGACGGACACTATGGCTACACCTTC. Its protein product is CASSSPDGHYGYTF.

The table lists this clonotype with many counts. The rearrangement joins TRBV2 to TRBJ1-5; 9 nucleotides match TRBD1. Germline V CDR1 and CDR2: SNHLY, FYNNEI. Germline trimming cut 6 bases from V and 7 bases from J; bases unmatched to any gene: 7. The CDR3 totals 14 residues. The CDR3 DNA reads TGTGCCAGCAGGGGGACAGGGACTTGGCAGCCCCAGCATTTT. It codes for CASRGTGTWQPQHF.

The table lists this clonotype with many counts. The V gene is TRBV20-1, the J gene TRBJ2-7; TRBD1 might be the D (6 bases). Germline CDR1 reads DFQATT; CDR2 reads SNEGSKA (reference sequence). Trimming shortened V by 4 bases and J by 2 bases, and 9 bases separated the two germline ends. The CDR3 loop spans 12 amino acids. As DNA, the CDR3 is TGCAGTGCTAAAGACAGGACCTACGAGCAGTACTTC. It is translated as CSAKDRTYEQYF.

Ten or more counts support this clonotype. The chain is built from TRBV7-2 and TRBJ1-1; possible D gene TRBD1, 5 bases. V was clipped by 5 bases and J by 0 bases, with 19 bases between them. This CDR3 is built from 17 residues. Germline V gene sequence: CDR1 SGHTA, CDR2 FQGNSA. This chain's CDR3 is CASSHLGAITMNTEAFF. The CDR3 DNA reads TGTGCCAGCAGCCACCTAGGGGCCATAACGATGAACACTGAAGCTTTCTTT. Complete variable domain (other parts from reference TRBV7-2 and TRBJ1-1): GAGVSQSPSNKVTEKGKDVELRCDPISGHTALYWYRQSLGQGLEFLIYFQGNSAPDKSGLPSDRFSAERTGGSVSTLTIQRTQQEDSAVYLCASSHLGAITMNTEAFFGQGTRLTVV.

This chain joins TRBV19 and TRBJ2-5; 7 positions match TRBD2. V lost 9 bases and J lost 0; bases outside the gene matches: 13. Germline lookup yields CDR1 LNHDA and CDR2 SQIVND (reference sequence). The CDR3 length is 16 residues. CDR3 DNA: TGTGCCAGCAGCTTAGAAGTCGGGGGGTACCAAGAGACCCAGTACTTC. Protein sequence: CASSLEVGGYQETQYF. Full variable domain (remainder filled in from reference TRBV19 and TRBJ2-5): DGGITQSPKYLFRKEGQNVTLSCEQNLNHDAMYWYRQDPGQGLRLIYYSQIVNDFQKGDIAEGYSVSREKKESFPLTVTSAQKNPTAFYLCASSLEVGGYQETQYFGPGTRLLVL.

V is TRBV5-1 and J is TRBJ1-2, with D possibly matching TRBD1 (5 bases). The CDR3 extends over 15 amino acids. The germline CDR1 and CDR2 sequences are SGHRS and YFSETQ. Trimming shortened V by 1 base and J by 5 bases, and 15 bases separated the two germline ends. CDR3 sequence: CASSLSPGTSYGYTF. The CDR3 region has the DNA TGCGCCAGCAGCTTGTCACCCGGGACCTCTTATGGCTACACCTTC.

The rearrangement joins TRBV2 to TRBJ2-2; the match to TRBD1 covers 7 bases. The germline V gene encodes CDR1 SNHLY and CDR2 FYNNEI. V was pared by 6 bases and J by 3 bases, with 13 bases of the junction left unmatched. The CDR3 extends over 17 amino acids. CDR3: CASSRWLGGGHTGELFF. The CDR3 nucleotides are TGTGCCAGCAGCCGCTGGCTAGGGGGCGGACACACCGGGGAGCTGTTTTTT.

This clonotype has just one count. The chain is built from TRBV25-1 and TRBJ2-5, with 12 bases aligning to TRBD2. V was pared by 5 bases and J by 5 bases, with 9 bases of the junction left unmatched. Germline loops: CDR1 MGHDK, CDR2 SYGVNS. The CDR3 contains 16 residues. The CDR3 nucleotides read TGTGCCAGCAGTATAGGACTAGCGGGGAGTACGGAGACCCAGTACTTC. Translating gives CASSIGLAGSTETQYF.

CDR3 residues: CASSPLTAMNTEAFF. Here the CDR3 DNA reads TGTGCCAGCTCACCCTTGACAGCAATGAACACTGAAGCTTTCTTT. V gene TRBV11-2 combines with J gene TRBJ1-1; perhaps TRBD1 as D (5 bases). The CDR3 is 15 amino acids. The V end lost 8 bases, the J end lost 0 bases, and 16 bases lay between the germline ends. Germline CDR1 is SGHAT and CDR2 is FQNNGV.

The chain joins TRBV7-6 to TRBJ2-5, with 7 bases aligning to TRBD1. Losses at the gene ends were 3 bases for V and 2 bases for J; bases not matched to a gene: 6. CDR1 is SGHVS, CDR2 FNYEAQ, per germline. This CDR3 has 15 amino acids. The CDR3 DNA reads TGTGCCAGCAGCTTCAAGACAGGGCCTCAAGAGACCCAGTACTTC. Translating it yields CASSFKTGPQETQYF.

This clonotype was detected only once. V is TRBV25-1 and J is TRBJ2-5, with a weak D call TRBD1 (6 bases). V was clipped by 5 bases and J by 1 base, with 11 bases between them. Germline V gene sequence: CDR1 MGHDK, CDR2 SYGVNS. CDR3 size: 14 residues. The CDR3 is CASSYQGSQETQYF. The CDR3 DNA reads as TGTGCCAGCAGTTACCAGGGGAGCCAAGAGACCCAGTACTTC.

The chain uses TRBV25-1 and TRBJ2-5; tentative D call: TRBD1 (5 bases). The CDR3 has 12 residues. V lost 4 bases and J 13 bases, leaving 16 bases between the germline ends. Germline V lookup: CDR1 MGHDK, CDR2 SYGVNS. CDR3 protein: CASSGGPMITYF. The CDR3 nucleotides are TGTGCCAGCAGTGGGGGCCCTATGATCACGTACTTC.

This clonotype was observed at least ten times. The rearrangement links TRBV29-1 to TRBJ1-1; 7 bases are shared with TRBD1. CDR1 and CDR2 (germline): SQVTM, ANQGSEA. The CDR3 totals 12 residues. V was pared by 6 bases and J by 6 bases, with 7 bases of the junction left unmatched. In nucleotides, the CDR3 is TGCAGCGTATCCGACAGGGACCCTGAAGCTTTCTTT. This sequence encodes CSVSDRDPEAFF.

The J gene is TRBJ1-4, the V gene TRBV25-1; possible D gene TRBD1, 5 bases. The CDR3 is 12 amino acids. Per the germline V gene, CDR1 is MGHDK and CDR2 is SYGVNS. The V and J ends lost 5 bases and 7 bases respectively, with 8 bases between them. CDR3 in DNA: TGTGCCAGCAGTTTAGGGGTTGAAAAACTGTTTTTT. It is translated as CASSLGVEKLFF.

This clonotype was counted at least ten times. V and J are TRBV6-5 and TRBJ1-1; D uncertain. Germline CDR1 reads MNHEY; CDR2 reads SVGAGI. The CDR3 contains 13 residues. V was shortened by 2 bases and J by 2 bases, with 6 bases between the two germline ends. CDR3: CASSYNGNTEAFF. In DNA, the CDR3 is TGTGCCAGCAGTTACAACGGTAACACTGAAGCTTTCTTT.

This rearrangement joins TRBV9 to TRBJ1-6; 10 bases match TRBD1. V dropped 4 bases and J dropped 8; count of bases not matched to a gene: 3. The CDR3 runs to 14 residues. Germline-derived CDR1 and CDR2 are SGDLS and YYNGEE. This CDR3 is CASSQDRGHSPLHF. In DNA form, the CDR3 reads TGTGCCAGCAGCCAAGACAGGGGGCATTCACCCCTCCACTTT.

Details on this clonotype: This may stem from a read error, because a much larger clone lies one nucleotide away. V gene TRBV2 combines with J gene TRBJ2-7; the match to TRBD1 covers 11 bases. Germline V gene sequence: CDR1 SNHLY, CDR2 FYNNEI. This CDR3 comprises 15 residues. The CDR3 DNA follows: TGTGCCAGCAGCCCCCGGGACAGGGGGTACAACGAGCAGCACTTC. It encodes CASSPRDRGYNEQHF.

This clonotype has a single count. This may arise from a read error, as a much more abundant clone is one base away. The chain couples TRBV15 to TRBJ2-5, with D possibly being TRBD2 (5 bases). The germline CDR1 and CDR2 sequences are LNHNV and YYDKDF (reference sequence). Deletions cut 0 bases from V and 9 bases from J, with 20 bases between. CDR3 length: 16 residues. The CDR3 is CATSREGSSSSSSQYF. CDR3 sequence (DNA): TGTGCCACCAGCAGAGAAGGGTCTAGCTCGTCATCTTCCCAGTACTTC. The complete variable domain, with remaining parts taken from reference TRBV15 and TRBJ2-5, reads DAMVIQNPRYQVTQFGKPVTLSCSQTLNHNVMYWYQQKSSQAPKLLFHYYDKDFNNEADTPDNFQSRRPNTSFCFLDIRSPGLGDTAMYLCATSREGSSSSSSQYFGPGTRLLVL.